This T cell receptor (beta chain) comes out of a study of T cell responses to AZD1222 COVID-19 vaccine. Study-wide points: Along spike, vaccine-associated CD4 TCRs were found throughout, with dominance at 160-218 and 743-854. After the peak T cell response, and only then, were repertoires sampled. Donors in the cohort were predominantly white British and more often female, and clonal diversity was possibly underestimated.

Some clones are missing from TCRdb's copy, which holds only in-frame ones; the method was immunoSEQ multiplex PCR. Here the sample spans 85,000 to 120,000 clones, around 87% being singletons. CDR1 and CDR2 (germline): SGHAT, FQNNGV. After removal of 5 bases from V and 6 bases from J, the junction contained 8 bases not matched to a gene. The CDR3 extends over 14 amino acids. A remark on this clone: The antigen remains undetermined.

The sample consisted of peripheral blood, taken on day 0 of AZD1222 vaccination. The chain is built from TRBV11-2 and TRBJ2-7, with 9 bases aligning to TRBD1. The receptor was isolated from an adult in good health. This CDR3 is CASSATGTGFEQYF. In nucleotides, the CDR3 is TGTGCCAGCAGCGCCACCGGGACAGGGTTCGAGCAGTACTTC. The variable domain in full, with the rest retrieved from reference TRBV11-2 and TRBJ2-7, is EAGVAQSPRYKIIEKRQSVAFWCNPISGHATLYWYQQILGQGPKLLIQFQNNGVVDDSQLPKDRFSAERLKGVDSTLKIQPAKLEDSAVYLCASSATGTGFEQYFGPGTRLTVT.